What follows are 26 T cell receptor beta chains derived from one specimen sequenced in a study of blood T cell repertoires in COVID-19. Generated by immunoSEQ multiplex PCR, the TCRdb table keeps only in-frame clones and is missing some. The repertoire holds around 100,000 clones, with approximately 86% as singletons. The specimen was peripheral blood. The receptors were gathered from a man of 80 years or more with acute or convalescent COVID-19.

The rearrangement joins TRBV19 to TRBJ2-7; D gene ambiguous. The germline V gene has CDR1 LNHDA and CDR2 SQIVND (reference sequence). The CDR3 spans 12 residues. V lost 4 bases, J lost 6 bases, and 10 bases lay in between. CDR3 nucleotide sequence: TGTGCCAGTAGTAAACAGTTCGGCGAGCAGTACTTC. The encoded protein is CASSKQFGEQYF.

The chain employs TRBV19 and TRBJ2-1; 10 nucleotides match TRBD1. CDR3 size: 13 residues. The germline V gene has CDR1 LNHDA and CDR2 SQIVND (reference sequence). With 5 bases clipped from V and 8 bases from J, the junction kept 3 bases outside the gene matches. The CDR3 DNA sequence: TGTGCCAGTAGTCCCGGACAGGGGGATGAGCAGTTCTTC. It is translated as CASSPGQGDEQFF.

The chain links TRBV3-1 (or the pseudogene TRBV3-2) to TRBJ1-5; D remains ambiguous. The V end was cut by 2 bases, the J end by 6 bases, with 11 bases between. The germline gives CDR1 LGHDT, CDR2 YNNKEL (reference sequence). The CDR3 sequence is 14 residues long. The CDR3 region is CASSQYREAQPQHF. As DNA, the CDR3 is TGTGCCAGCAGCCAATACCGGGAGGCTCAGCCCCAGCATTTT.

The chain has TRBV5-1 and TRBJ1-2, with 11 bases identical to TRBD1. CDR3 length equals 14 residues. Trimming cost V 3 bases and J 6 bases; bases outside gene matches: 4. Per germline, CDR1 SGHRS and CDR2 YFSETQ. The CDR3 bases are TGCGCCAGCAGCTGGACAGGGGGCGGCGATGGCTACACCTTC. Its translation is CASSWTGGGDGYTF.

The count of this clone is one. The chain links TRBV9 to TRBJ2-3, with D maybe TRBD1 (5 bases). V shed 4 bases and J shed 6 bases, with 18 bases lying between them. The V gene's germline CDR1 is SGDLS and CDR2 YYNGEE. The CDR3 sequence is 15 residues long. The CDR3 protein is CASSFGPVGVDTQYF. The CDR3 coding sequence is TGTGCCAGCAGCTTCGGGCCGGTAGGGGTGGATACGCAGTATTTT. The whole variable domain, filled in from reference TRBV9 and TRBJ2-3, reads DSGVTQTPKHLITATGQRVTLRCSPRSGDLSVYWYQQSLDQGLQFLIQYYNGEERAKGNILERFSAQQFPDLHSELNLSSLELGDSALYFCASSFGPVGVDTQYFGPGTRLTVL.

The rearrangement joins TRBV20-1 to TRBJ2-7; 13 bases align to TRBD2. The CDR3 loop spans 14 amino acids. Germline V gives CDR1 DFQATT, CDR2 SNEGSKA (reference sequence). The V gene end was trimmed by 3 bases and the J gene end by 6 bases; junction bases not matched to a gene: 5. The CDR3 DNA reads as TGCAGTGCTAGTCCCGGACTAGCGGGAGTCGAGCAGTACTTC. Amino acids: CSASPGLAGVEQYF.

This clone appeared once. V is TRBV7-9 and J is TRBJ2-1; no clear D. Germline values: CDR1 SEHNR, CDR2 FQNEAQ (reference sequence). V was clipped by 8 bases and J by 0 bases, with 8 bases between them. There are 13 residues in the CDR3. The DNA for the CDR3 is TGTGCCAGCGGGCTTAGCTCCTACAATGAGCAGTTCTTC. This translates into CASGLSSYNEQFF.

This clone occurred a few times. This rearrangement joins TRBV5-4 to TRBJ2-1; 9 nucleotides align to TRBD2. The CDR3 length is 15 residues. V gave up 1 base and J gave up 6 bases; unmatched junction bases: 5. CDR1 is SGHNT and CDR2 is YYREEE in the germline V gene (reference sequence). The CDR3, as DNA: TGTGCCAGCAGCTTGCCTAGCGGGGCCCTCAATGAGCAGTTCTTC. Translating gives CASSLPSGALNEQFF.

In this sample, this clone turned up once. In DNA, the CDR3 is TGTGCCTGGAATGGGCAGGGGGCACCGGGTGAGCAGTTCTTC. Its translation: CAWNGQGAPGEQFF. V is TRBV30 and J is TRBJ2-1; 8 bases fit TRBD1. This CDR3 contains 14 residues. Trimming cost V 4 bases and J 9 bases; bases outside gene matches: 11. From germline, CDR1 is GTSNPN and CDR2 SVGIG (reference sequence).

The rearrangement links TRBV7-2 to TRBJ1-3; no definite D call. The CDR3 extends over 16 amino acids. V lost 2 bases, J lost 0 bases, and 11 bases lay in between. CDR1 and CDR2 from the germline V gene are SGHTA and FQGNSA. The CDR3 DNA reads TGTGCCAGCAGCTTAAATCAGGCAAGCTCTGGAAACACCATATATTTT. Its protein product is CASSLNQASSGNTIYF.

The chain couples TRBV6-2 or TRBV6-3 to TRBJ2-7; D ambiguous. V gave up 4 bases and J gave up 0 bases, with 10 bases separating them. The CDR3 extends over 14 amino acids. Germline loops: CDR1 MNHEY, CDR2 SVGEGT. The CDR3 is CASSFTELSYEQYF. The CDR3 DNA reads TGTGCCAGCAGTTTTACCGAACTCTCCTACGAGCAGTACTTC.

This rearrangement joins TRBV6-5 to TRBJ2-3; possibly TRBD2 for D (5 bases). Germline CDR1 reads MNHEY; CDR2 reads SVGAGI. V was trimmed by 4 bases and J by 6 bases, leaving 17 bases between them. This CDR3 is 15 amino acids long. CDR3 amino acids: CASSSGSSQVDTQYF. The CDR3 DNA follows: TGTGCCAGCAGTTCGGGAAGTTCACAAGTCGATACGCAGTATTTT.

This clone was found once. The gene calls are TRBV28 and TRBJ2-7; TRBD2 matches 8 bases. Germline lookup yields CDR1 MDHEN and CDR2 SYDVKM. This CDR3 is 16 amino acids long. After removal of 2 bases from V and 1 base from J, the junction contained 7 bases not matched to a gene. CDR3 sequence (DNA): TGTGCCAGCAGTTTACCCTACGGGAGGGGGTCCTACGAGCAGTACTTC. Its translation: CASSLPYGRGSYEQYF.

The table lists this clone with a count of one. The rearrangement links TRBV7-2 to TRBJ1-6, with TRBD1 matching over 8 bases. The CDR3 is 16 residues long. Looked up from germline, CDR1 is SGHTA and CDR2 is FQGNSA. V shed 5 bases and J 9 bases; nucleotides not matched to a gene: 12. This CDR3 reads CASSRGGGTGGSPLHF. CDR3 nucleotides: TGTGCCAGCAGCAGGGGAGGAGGGACAGGTGGTTCACCCCTCCACTTT.

There are a few counts of this clone. The V call is TRBV10-3, the J call TRBJ2-5, with 13 bases aligning to TRBD2. J gave up 8 bases and V 2 bases, and 8 bases lay outside the gene matches. Per germline, CDR1 ENHRY and CDR2 SYGVKD. The CDR3 spans 16 residues. CDR3 sequence (DNA): TGTGCCATCAGTGAGACTAGCGGGAGGGCCTTAGGTACCCAGTACTTC. It is translated as CAISETSGRALGTQYF.

The rearrangement joins TRBV2 to TRBJ1-5; TRBD1 matches 12 bases. V shed 6 bases, J shed 2 bases, and the junction held 2 bases outside the gene matches. Per the germline V gene, CDR1 is SNHLY and CDR2 is FYNNEI. There are 15 residues in the CDR3. The CDR3 DNA reads TGTGCCAGCAGGGGGACAGGGGGCGGCAATCAGCCCCAGCATTTT. Its translation: CASRGTGGGNQPQHF. Full variable domain (missing parts from reference TRBV2 and TRBJ1-5): EPEVTQTPSHQVTQMGQEVILRCVPISNHLYFYWYRQILGQKVEFLVSFYNNEISEKSEIFDDQFSVERPDGSNFTLKIRSTKLEDSAMYFCASRGTGGGNQPQHFGDGTRLSIL.

The chain recombines TRBV28 with TRBJ1-4; the match to TRBD1 covers 9 bases. V gave up 5 bases and J gave up 5 bases; unmatched junction bases: 9. From germline, CDR1 is MDHEN and CDR2 SYDVKM. The CDR3 is 16 amino acids. The CDR3 nucleotides read TGTGCCAGCAGTGAAACAGGGGGCATGGGAAATGAAAAACTGTTTTTT. Translation: CASSETGGMGNEKLFF.

This chain joins TRBV30 and TRBJ2-5; possible D gene TRBD1, 5 bases. Germline V gives CDR1 GTSNPN, CDR2 SVGIG (reference sequence). The germline V and J ends were trimmed by 5 bases and 5 bases, with 12 bases remaining between them. There are 12 residues in the CDR3. The CDR3 sequence is CAWSQGGETQYF. As DNA, the CDR3 is TGTGCCTGGTCCCAGGGTGGGGAGACCCAGTACTTC.

The chain has TRBV19 and TRBJ1-4; D gene ambiguous. V gave up 5 bases and J gave up 3 bases, with 10 bases separating them. CDR3 length equals 14 residues. Germline V lookup: CDR1 LNHDA, CDR2 SQIVND (reference sequence). The CDR3: CASSQAGSNEKLFF. CDR3 sequence (DNA): TGTGCCAGTAGTCAAGCAGGCTCTAATGAAAAACTGTTTTTT.

This chain joins TRBV3-1 (or the pseudogene TRBV3-2) and TRBJ2-1, with D maybe TRBD2 (6 bases). The CDR3 is made up of 15 amino acids. Germline CDR1 and CDR2: LGHDT and YNNKEL (reference sequence). The V gene lost 3 bases and the J gene lost 5 bases, with 14 bases spanning the gap. The CDR3 loop reads CASSHLASLDNEQFF. The CDR3 nucleotides read TGTGCCAGCAGCCATCTAGCGTCCCTGGACAATGAGCAGTTCTTC.

The V call is TRBV7-9, the J call TRBJ2-1; TRBD1 matches 7 bases. Germline loops: CDR1 SEHNR, CDR2 FQNEAQ (reference sequence). This CDR3 contains 14 residues. Trimming took 7 bases from V and 2 from J; bases not matched to a gene: 5. CDR3 protein: CASTWTGTYNEQFF. As DNA, the CDR3 is TGTGCCAGCACTTGGACAGGCACCTACAATGAGCAGTTCTTC.

Here the CDR3 DNA reads TGTGCCACCAGTGTTGGCAGGGGCCCGCCCAATGAGCAGTTCTTC. This sequence encodes CATSVGRGPPNEQFF. The chain is built from TRBV24-1 and TRBJ2-1; TRBD1 might be the D (6 bases). Germline V CDR1 and CDR2: KGHDR, SFDVKD. This CDR3 contains 15 residues. Trimming stripped 5 bases from V and 6 bases from J, with 16 bases between.

As concerns this clone: Sequence at one end of the junction differs from germline and may be a read error. The gene calls are TRBV19 and TRBJ2-7; 8 bases map to TRBD2. This CDR3 is 15 amino acids long. Germline V gene data show CDR1 as LNHDA and CDR2 as SQIVND (reference sequence). The chain's CDR3 is CASSIGGRSSHEQYF. DNA for the CDR3: TGTGCCAGTAGTATTGGCGGGAGGAGCTCCCACGAGCAGTACTTC.

The J gene is TRBJ1-1, the V gene TRBV5-6; D might be TRBD1 (5 bases). Trimming shortened V by 3 bases and J by 2 bases, and 17 bases separated the two germline ends. Looked up from germline, CDR1 is SGHDT and CDR2 is YYEEEE. CDR3 length: 16 residues. CDR3 sequence (DNA): TGTGCCAGCAGCTACGGGCATCTGACAGCAAACACTGAAGCTTTCTTT. This translates into CASSYGHLTANTEAFF.

The chain uses TRBV5-4 and TRBJ2-5, with D possibly being TRBD2 (6 bases). Germline CDR1 reads SGHNT; CDR2 reads YYREEE (reference sequence). The CDR3 runs to 14 residues. Trimming left V 4 bases short and J 4 bases short, with 14 bases between. The CDR3 DNA sequence: TGTGCCAGCAGCCTTGGGACTTATGTAGAGACCCAGTACTTC. This gives the protein CASSLGTYVETQYF.

Only one count was recorded for this clone. The rearrangement links TRBV25-1 to TRBJ2-7, with TRBD2 matching 8 bases. V was clipped by 4 bases and J by 6 bases; unmatched bases: 2. The CDR3 contains 12 residues. Germline V gives CDR1 MGHDK, CDR2 SYGVNS. The DNA for the CDR3 is TGTGCCAGCAGTGGGACTAGCTTCGAGCAGTACTTC. It yields the protein CASSGTSFEQYF.